This T cell receptor (beta chain) appears in the sequencing data of a study of identical twins. The CDR3 loop spans 14 amino acids. Germline CDR1 is SGHTA and CDR2 is FQGNSA. Trimming took 1 base from V and 2 from J, leaving 9 bases between them. Using its own MiXCR run on the 5' RACE reads, TCRdb lists one record per CDR3 protein. The profile shows 600,000 to 700,000 distinct CDR3 sequences, 20% to 25% of them singletons. This clonotype was seen only a few times. The sample also formed part of further work on T cells expressing NK-cell markers.

Sample: PBMCs. The TCR sequence derives from a woman aged 18 to 35 in good health. V is TRBV7-2 and J is TRBJ2-7; D unresolved. This CDR3 is CASSLVRLAYEQYF. The CDR3 DNA is TGTGCCAGCAGCTTAGTTAGATTGGCCTACGAGCAGTACTTC.